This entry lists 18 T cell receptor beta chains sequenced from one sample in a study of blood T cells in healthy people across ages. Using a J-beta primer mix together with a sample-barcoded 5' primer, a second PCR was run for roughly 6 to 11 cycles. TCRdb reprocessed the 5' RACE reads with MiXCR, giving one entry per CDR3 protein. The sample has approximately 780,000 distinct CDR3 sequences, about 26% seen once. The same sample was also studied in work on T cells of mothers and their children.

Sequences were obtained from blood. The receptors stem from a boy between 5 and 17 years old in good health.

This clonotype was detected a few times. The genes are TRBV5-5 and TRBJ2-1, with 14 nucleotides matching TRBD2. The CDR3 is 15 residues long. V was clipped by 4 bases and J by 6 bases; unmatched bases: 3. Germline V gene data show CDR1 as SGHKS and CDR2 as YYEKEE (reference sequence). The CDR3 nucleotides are TGTGCCAGCAGCCCCGGGACTAGCGGGAGCAATGAGCAGTTCTTC. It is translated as CASSPGTSGSNEQFF.

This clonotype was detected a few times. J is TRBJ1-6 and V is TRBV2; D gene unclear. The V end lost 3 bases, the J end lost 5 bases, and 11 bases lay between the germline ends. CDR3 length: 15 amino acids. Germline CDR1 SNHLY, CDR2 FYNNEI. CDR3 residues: CASSEDGPHNSPLHF. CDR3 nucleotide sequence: TGTGCCAGCAGTGAGGACGGGCCCCATAATTCACCCCTCCACTTT.

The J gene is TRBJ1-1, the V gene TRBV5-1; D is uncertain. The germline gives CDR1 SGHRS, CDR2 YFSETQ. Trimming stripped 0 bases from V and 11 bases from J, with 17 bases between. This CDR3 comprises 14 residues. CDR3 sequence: CASSLGDAGLGAFF. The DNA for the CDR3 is TGCGCCAGCAGCTTGGGCGATGCCGGACTCGGGGCTTTCTTT.

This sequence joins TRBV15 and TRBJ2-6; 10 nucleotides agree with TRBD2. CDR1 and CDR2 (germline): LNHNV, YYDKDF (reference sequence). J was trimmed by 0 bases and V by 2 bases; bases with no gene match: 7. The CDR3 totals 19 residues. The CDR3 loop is CATSRSYGLAVSGANVLTF. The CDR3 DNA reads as TGTGCCACCAGCAGATCATACGGACTAGCGGTCTCTGGGGCCAACGTCCTGACTTTC.

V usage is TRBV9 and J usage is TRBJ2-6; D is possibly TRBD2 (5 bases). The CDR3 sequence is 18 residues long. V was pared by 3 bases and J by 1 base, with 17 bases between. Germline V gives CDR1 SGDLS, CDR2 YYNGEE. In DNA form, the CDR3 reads TGTGCCAGCAGCGCTGGGATCCGAACGGGGTCTGGGGCCAACGTCCTGACTTTC. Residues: CASSAGIRTGSGANVLTF.

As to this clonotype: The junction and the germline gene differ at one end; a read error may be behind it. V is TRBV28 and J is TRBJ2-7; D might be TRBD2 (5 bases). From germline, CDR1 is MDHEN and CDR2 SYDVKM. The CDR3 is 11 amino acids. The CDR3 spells CACSLREKQYF. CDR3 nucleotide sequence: TGTGCCTGCAGTTTACGGGAAAAGCAGTACTTC. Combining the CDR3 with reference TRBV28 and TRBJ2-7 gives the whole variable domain DVKVTQSSRYLVKRTGEKVFLECVQDMDHENMFWYRQDPGLGLRLIYFSYDVKMKEKGDIPEGYSVSREKKERFSLILESASTNQTSMYLCACSLREKQYFGPGTRLTVT.

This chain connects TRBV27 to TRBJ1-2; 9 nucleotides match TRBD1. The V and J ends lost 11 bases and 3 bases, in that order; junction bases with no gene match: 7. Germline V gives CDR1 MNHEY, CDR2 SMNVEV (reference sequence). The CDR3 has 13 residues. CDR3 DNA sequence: TGTGCCTCGCGGGACAGGGATTACTATGGCTACACCTTC. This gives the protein CASRDRDYYGYTF.

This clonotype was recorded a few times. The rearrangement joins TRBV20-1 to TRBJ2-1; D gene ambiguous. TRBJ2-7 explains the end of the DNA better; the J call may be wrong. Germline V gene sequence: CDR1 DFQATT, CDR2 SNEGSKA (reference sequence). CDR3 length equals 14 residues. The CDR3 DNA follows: TGCAGTGCTCCTCTTAAAGGGTATGCCCTCGAGCAGTACTTC. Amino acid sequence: CSAPLKGYALEQYF.

The CDR3 reads CSVGEMAEYGYTF. CDR3 DNA sequence: TGCAGCGTTGGCGAGATGGCGGAGTATGGCTACACCTTC. The chain employs TRBV29-1 and TRBJ1-2; D unclear. This CDR3 is built from 13 residues. Germline V gene sequence: CDR1 SQVTM, CDR2 ANQGSEA. Deletions cut 4 bases from V and 5 bases from J, with 14 bases between. Supplemented by reference TRBV29-1 and TRBJ1-2, the full variable domain reads SAVISQKPSRDICQRGTSLTIQCQVDSQVTMMFWYRQQPGQSLTLIATANQGSEATYESGFVIDKFPISRPNLTFSTLTVSNMSPEDSSIYLCSVGEMAEYGYTFGSGTRLTVV.

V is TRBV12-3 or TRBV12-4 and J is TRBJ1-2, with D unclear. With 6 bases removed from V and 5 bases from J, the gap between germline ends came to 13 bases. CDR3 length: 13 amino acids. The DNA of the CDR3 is TGTGCCAGCAGGTCTTACGCGGTGTATGGCTACACCTTC. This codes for CASRSYAVYGYTF.

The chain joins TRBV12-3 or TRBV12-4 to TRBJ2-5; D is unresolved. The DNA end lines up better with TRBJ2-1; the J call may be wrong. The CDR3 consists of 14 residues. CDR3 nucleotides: TGTGCCAGCAGTTTCTTACTTGGCCACAATGAGCAGTTCTTC. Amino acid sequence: CASSFLLGHNEQFF.

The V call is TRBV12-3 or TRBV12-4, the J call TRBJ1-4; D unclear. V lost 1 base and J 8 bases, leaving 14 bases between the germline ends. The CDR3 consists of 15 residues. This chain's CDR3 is CASSLGPGGWEKLFF. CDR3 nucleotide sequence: TGTGCCAGCAGTTTAGGCCCCGGCGGATGGGAAAAACTGTTTTTT.

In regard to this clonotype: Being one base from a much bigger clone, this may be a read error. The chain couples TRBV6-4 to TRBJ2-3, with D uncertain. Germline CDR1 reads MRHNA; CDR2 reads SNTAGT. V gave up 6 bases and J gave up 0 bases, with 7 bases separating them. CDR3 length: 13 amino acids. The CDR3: CASSPESTDTQYF. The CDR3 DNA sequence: TGTGCCAGCAGCCCAGAAAGCACAGATACGCAGTATTTT.

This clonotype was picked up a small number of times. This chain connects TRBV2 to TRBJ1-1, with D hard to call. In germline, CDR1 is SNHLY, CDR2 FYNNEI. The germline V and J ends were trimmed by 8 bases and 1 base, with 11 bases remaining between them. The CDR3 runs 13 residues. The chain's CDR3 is CASGSTENTEAFF. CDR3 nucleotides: TGTGCCAGCGGAAGTACAGAGAACACTGAAGCTTTCTTT.

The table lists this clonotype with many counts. The CDR3 region is CASSQNGQGGETQYF. CDR3 sequence (DNA): TGTGCCAGCAGTCAAAACGGACAGGGTGGAGAGACCCAGTACTTC. The genes are TRBV12-3 or TRBV12-4 and TRBJ2-5; 8 bases are shared with TRBD1. There are 15 residues in the CDR3. V dropped 5 bases and J dropped 4; count of bases not matched to a gene: 9.

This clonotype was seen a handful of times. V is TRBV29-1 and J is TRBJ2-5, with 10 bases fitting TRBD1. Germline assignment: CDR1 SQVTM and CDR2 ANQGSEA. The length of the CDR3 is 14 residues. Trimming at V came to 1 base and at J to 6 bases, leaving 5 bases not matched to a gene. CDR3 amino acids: CSVEGTGGMKTQYF. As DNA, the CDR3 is TGCAGCGTTGAAGGGACAGGGGGTATGAAGACCCAGTACTTC.

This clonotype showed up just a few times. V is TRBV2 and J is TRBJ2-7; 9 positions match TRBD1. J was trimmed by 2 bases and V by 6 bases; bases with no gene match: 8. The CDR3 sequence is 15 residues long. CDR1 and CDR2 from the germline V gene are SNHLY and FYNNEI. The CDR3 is CASRDPGTGPYEQYF. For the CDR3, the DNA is TGTGCCAGCAGGGACCCCGGGACAGGGCCCTACGAGCAGTACTTC.

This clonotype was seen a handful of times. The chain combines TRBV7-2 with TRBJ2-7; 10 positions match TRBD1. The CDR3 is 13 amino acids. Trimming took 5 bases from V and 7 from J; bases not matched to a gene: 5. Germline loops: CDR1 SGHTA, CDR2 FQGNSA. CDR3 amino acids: CASSQTGGREQYF. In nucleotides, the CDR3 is TGTGCCAGCAGCCAGACAGGGGGCAGGGAGCAGTACTTC. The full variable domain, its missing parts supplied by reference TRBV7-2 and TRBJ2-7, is GAGVSQSPSNKVTEKGKDVELRCDPISGHTALYWYRQSLGQGLEFLIYFQGNSAPDKSGLPSDRFSAERTGGSVSTLTIQRTQQEDSAVYLCASSQTGGREQYFGPGTRLTVT.